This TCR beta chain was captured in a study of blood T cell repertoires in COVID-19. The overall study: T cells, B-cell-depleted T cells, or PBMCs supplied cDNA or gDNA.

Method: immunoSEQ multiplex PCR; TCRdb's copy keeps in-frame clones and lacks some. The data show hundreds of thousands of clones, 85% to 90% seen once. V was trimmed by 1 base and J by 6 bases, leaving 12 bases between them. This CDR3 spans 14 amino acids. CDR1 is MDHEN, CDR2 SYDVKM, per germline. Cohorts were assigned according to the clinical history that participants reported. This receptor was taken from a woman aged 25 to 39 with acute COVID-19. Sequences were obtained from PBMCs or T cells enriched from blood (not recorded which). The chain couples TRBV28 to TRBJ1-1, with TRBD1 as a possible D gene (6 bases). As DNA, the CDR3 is TGTGCCAGCAGTTTATCACAGGGATCCCCTGAAGCTTTCTTT. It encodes CASSLSQGSPEAFF.